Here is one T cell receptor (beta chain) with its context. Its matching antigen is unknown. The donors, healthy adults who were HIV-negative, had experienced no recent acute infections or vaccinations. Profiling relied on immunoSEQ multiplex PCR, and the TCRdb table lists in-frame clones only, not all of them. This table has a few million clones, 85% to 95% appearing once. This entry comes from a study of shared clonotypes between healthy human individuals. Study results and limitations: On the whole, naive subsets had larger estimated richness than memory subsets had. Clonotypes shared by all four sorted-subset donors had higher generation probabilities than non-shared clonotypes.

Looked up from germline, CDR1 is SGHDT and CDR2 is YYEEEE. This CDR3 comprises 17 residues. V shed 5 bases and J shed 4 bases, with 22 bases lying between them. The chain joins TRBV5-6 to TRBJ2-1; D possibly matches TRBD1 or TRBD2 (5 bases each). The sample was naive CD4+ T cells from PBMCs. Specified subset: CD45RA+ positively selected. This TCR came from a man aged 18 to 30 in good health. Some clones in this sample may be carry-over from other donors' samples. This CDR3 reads CASSKGTGEGRYNEQFF. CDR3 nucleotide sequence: TGTGCCAGCAGTAAGGGGACGGGCGAGGGGCGTTACAATGAGCAGTTCTTC.